Each of the 29 T cell receptor beta chains below was sequenced from the same sample in a study of OX40 agonist ivuxolimab in advanced cancers. The protocol was immunoSEQ multiplex PCR, while the TCRdb copy is restricted to in-frame clones and leaves out a portion. The table lists about 45,000 clones, about nine tenths of them singletons. The sample was CD4+ or CD8+ T cells sorted from blood, taken in a trial of the OX40 agonist ivuxolimab. These receptors came from an adult with an advanced solid tumor such as melanoma, head and neck, liver or kidney cancer.

The genes are TRBV29-1 and TRBJ1-3; D may be TRBD1 (6 bases). This CDR3 is 14 amino acids long. Germline V gene sequence: CDR1 SQVTM, CDR2 ANQGSEA. The V and J ends lost 6 bases and 4 bases respectively, with 16 bases between them. The CDR3 is CSVAGAKSGNTIYF. The CDR3 nucleotides read TGCAGCGTCGCAGGGGCGAAATCCGGAAACACCATATATTTT.

This clone showed up just once. This chain links TRBV10-3 with TRBJ1-6, with D uncertain. V shed 6 bases and J shed 6 bases, with 15 bases lying between them. This CDR3 is built from 15 residues. From germline, CDR1 is ENHRY and CDR2 SYGVKD. DNA of the CDR3: TGTGCCATCAGCGAACGGGCGTCGGGTAATTCACCCCTCCACTTT. This codes for CAISERASGNSPLHF.

The chain links TRBV28 to TRBJ2-5; perhaps TRBD1 as D (5 bases). CDR1 is MDHEN, CDR2 SYDVKM, per germline. The germline V and J ends were trimmed by 3 bases and 3 bases, with 5 bases remaining between them. This CDR3 contains 12 residues. The CDR3 nucleotides read TGTGCCAGCAGTTTGACAGAAGAGACCCAGTACTTC. It translates to CASSLTEETQYF.

This clone is a singleton in its sample. This chain joins TRBV7-9 and TRBJ2-5; TRBD1 agrees at 8 bases. The CDR3 is 14 residues long. CDR1 SEHNR and CDR2 FQNEAQ come from the germline V gene (reference sequence). V lost 5 bases and J lost 6; bases outside the gene matches: 8. This CDR3 reads CASSQPGQEQTQYF. In DNA, the CDR3 is TGTGCCAGCAGCCAACCGGGACAGGAGCAGACCCAGTACTTC.

This clone was found once. The rearrangement joins TRBV25-1 to TRBJ2-5, with 7 positions matching TRBD2. The CDR3 spans 16 residues. Germline loops: CDR1 MGHDK, CDR2 SYGVNS. J gave up 3 bases and V 6 bases, and 13 bases lay outside the gene matches. The CDR3 nucleotides are TGTGCCAGCAGCACCGGGACTACCCGCGGTAAAGAGACCCAGTACTTC. Its protein product is CASSTGTTRGKETQYF.

The chain recombines TRBV14 with TRBJ2-3, with 13 nucleotides matching TRBD2. V gave up 1 base and J gave up 3 bases; unmatched junction bases: 10. Germline V lookup: CDR1 SGHDN, CDR2 FVKESK. There are 19 residues in the CDR3. This chain's CDR3 is CASSQVVTSGRSQTDTQYF. The CDR3 DNA reads as TGTGCCAGCAGCCAAGTAGTGACTAGCGGGAGGAGTCAGACAGATACGCAGTATTTT.

V usage is TRBV6-5 and J usage is TRBJ1-1, with TRBD1 identical over 10 bases. Germline CDR1 and CDR2: MNHEY and SVGAGI. V dropped 3 bases and J dropped 10; count of bases not matched to a gene: 11. CDR3 length: 15 residues. CDR3 residues: CASSYLGQGTEGAFF. The CDR3 DNA reads as TGTGCCAGCAGTTATCTGGGACAGGGGACAGAGGGAGCTTTCTTT.

The chain has TRBV15 and TRBJ1-2, with D tentatively TRBD1 (5 bases). This CDR3 has 16 amino acids. Trimming pared 0 bases from V and 7 bases from J, leaving 18 bases between. Germline CDR1 reads LNHNV; CDR2 reads YYDKDF (reference sequence). CDR3 DNA: TGTGCCACCAGCAGAGATACGGTTGGAGGGGCGCGTGGCTACACCTTC. It translates to CATSRDTVGGARGYTF.

This clone turned up a few times. The V call is TRBV7-2, the J call TRBJ2-1, with 10 bases identical to TRBD2. V gave up 4 bases and J gave up 9 bases; unmatched junction bases: 6. The length of the CDR3 is 14 residues. Germline CDR1 SGHTA, CDR2 FQGNSA. The CDR3 DNA sequence: TGTGCCAGCAGCTGGACCGTAGCGGGAGGTGAGCAGTTCTTC. It specifies CASSWTVAGGEQFF.

The chain has TRBV5-1 and TRBJ2-2; D ambiguous. Germline assignment: CDR1 SGHRS and CDR2 YFSETQ. This CDR3 has 14 amino acids. V was trimmed by 3 bases and J by 4 bases, leaving 10 bases between them. The CDR3 DNA is TGCGCCAGCAGCTCGAGTGGTTTCACCGGGGAGCTGTTTTTT. It encodes CASSSSGFTGELFF.

The V call is TRBV27, the J call TRBJ2-1; 8 bases line up with TRBD1. The CDR3 sequence is 14 residues long. J gave up 2 bases and V 5 bases, and 2 bases lay outside the gene matches. Per the germline V gene, CDR1 is MNHEY and CDR2 is SMNVEV (reference sequence). CDR3 nucleotides: TGTGCCAGCAGTCCAGGGGGCCCCTACAATGAGCAGTTCTTC. Protein product: CASSPGGPYNEQFF.

As concerns this clone: An end of the junction differs from the germline gene, which may be a read error. The rearrangement uses TRBV7-7 and TRBJ2-1, with 7 bases lining up with TRBD2. The CDR3 extends over 14 amino acids. In germline, CDR1 is SSHAT, CDR2 FNYEAQ (reference sequence). In DNA form, the CDR3 reads TGTGCTAGCAGCTATGGGGGGGCCTACAATGAGCAGTTCTTC. Protein sequence: CASSYGGAYNEQFF.

This clone has only one observation. J is TRBJ2-3 and V is TRBV7-9; TRBD1 agrees at 9 bases. From germline, CDR1 is SEHNR and CDR2 FQNEAQ (reference sequence). V gave up 4 bases and J gave up 1 base; unmatched junction bases: 3. The CDR3 loop spans 15 amino acids. CDR3 amino acids: CASSSRDRGTDTQYF. DNA for the CDR3: TGTGCCAGCAGCTCCCGGGACAGGGGCACAGATACGCAGTATTTT.

The CDR3 nucleotides are TGTGCCAGCAGCTTGGGGACGGCCTCTAATGAAAAACTGTTTTTT. Translating gives CASSLGTASNEKLFF. V gene TRBV5-5 combines with J gene TRBJ1-4, with no clear D. From germline, CDR1 is SGHKS and CDR2 YYEKEE (reference sequence). There are 15 residues in the CDR3. V was shortened by 0 bases and J by 3 bases, with 9 bases between the two germline ends.

This chain joins TRBV7-9 and TRBJ2-7; D may be TRBD1 or TRBD2 (5 bases each). Germline V gene lookup returns CDR1 SEHNR and CDR2 FQNEAQ (reference sequence). This CDR3 is built from 14 residues. V shed 5 bases and J shed 1 base, with 12 bases lying between them. CDR3: CASSPGHYSYEQYF. In DNA, the CDR3 is TGTGCCAGCAGCCCGGGGCACTATTCCTACGAGCAGTACTTC.

J is TRBJ2-7 and V is TRBV4-1; D possibly corresponds to TRBD1 (6 bases). Trimming took 4 bases from V and 2 from J, leaving 15 bases between them. CDR1 is MGHRA and CDR2 is YSYEKL in the germline V gene. This CDR3 has 15 residues. The chain's CDR3 is CASSLMDSPPYEQYF. CDR3 nucleotides: TGCGCCAGCAGCCTAATGGACAGTCCCCCCTACGAGCAGTACTTC.

The J gene is TRBJ2-3, the V gene TRBV13; D possibly corresponds to TRBD1 (6 bases). CDR1 is PRHDT and CDR2 is FYEKMQ in the germline V gene (reference sequence). V was shortened by 4 bases and J by 4 bases, with 15 bases between the two germline ends. The CDR3 spans 15 residues. The CDR3 DNA is TGTGCCAGCAGCTACCCACCCAGGGGAGCAGATACGCAGTATTTT. Protein product: CASSYPPRGADTQYF.

This chain uses TRBV19 with TRBJ1-1, with D hard to call. The CDR3 is made up of 11 amino acids. Trimming stripped 3 bases from V and 4 bases from J, with 3 bases between. CDR1 LNHDA and CDR2 SQIVND come from the germline V gene (reference sequence). As DNA, the CDR3 is TGTGCCAGTAGTATGGTCACTGAAGCTTTCTTT. Translated, it gives CASSMVTEAFF.

The rearrangement uses TRBV10-1 and TRBJ2-1; 13 nucleotides match TRBD2. CDR3 size: 18 residues. CDR1 is WNHNN and CDR2 is SYGVQD in the germline V gene (reference sequence). The trim removed 4 bases at V and 7 bases at J, leaving 13 bases unmatched. The CDR3 DNA sequence: TGCGCCAGCAGTGGGCCTTCGCCGGGACTAGCGGGAAGAAATGAGCAGTTCTTC. Protein: CASSGPSPGLAGRNEQFF.

The chain employs TRBV11-2 and TRBJ2-7; TRBD1 aligns across 7 bases. Germline values: CDR1 SGHAT, CDR2 FQNNGV. The CDR3 is 15 residues long. With 1 base clipped from V and 0 bases from J, the junction kept 3 bases outside the gene matches. The CDR3 DNA follows: TGTGCCAGCAGCTTAGGGGACAGAGGCTCCTACGAGCAGTACTTC. It specifies CASSLGDRGSYEQYF.

The chain is built from TRBV25-1 and TRBJ1-4; unclear D gene. CDR1 and CDR2 from the germline V gene are MGHDK and SYGVNS. V was pared by 1 base and J by 4 bases, with 10 bases between. CDR3 length: 15 residues. The CDR3 loop reads CASSESIGLNEKLFF. Here the CDR3 DNA reads TGTGCCAGCAGTGAATCTATAGGACTTAATGAAAAACTGTTTTTT. The full variable domain, its missing parts supplied by reference TRBV25-1 and TRBJ1-4, is EADIYQTPRYLVIGTGKKITLECSQTMGHDKMYWYQQDPGMELHLIHYSYGVNSTEKGDLSSESTVSRIRTEHFPLTLESARPSHTSQYLCASSESIGLNEKLFFGSGTQLSVL.

The rearrangement joins TRBV11-3 to TRBJ1-1; D is ambiguous. In germline, CDR1 is SGHNT, CDR2 YENEEA. The length of the CDR3 is 12 residues. V lost 8 bases to trimming and J lost 13 bases, with 20 bases between them. CDR3 sequence: CASHPGSFVVFF. DNA of the CDR3: TGTGCCAGCCACCCAGGAAGTTTCGTGGTTTTCTTT.

The rearrangement uses TRBV27 and TRBJ2-3; 9 bases are shared with TRBD2. This CDR3 contains 18 residues. Germline V lookup: CDR1 MNHEY, CDR2 SMNVEV (reference sequence). The V segment lost 2 bases and the J segment 1 base; nucleotides outside the gene matches: 10. CDR3 sequence: CASSLISASGTRTDTQYF. The CDR3 nucleotides read TGTGCCAGCAGTTTAATTTCGGCTAGCGGGACGCGCACAGATACGCAGTATTTT.

The V call is TRBV7-9, the J call TRBJ1-5; D gene ambiguous. The V end lost 5 bases, the J end lost 2 bases, and 16 bases lay between the germline ends. Germline CDR1 is SEHNR and CDR2 is FQNEAQ (reference sequence). This CDR3 has 16 amino acids. The chain's CDR3 is CASSPLEGGRNQPQHF. The CDR3 coding sequence is TGTGCCAGCAGCCCATTGGAGGGAGGGCGCAATCAGCCCCAGCATTTT.

CDR3 nucleotides: TGTGCCAGCAGCCAAGCCCGGAGGGATGAGCAGTTCTTC. Translating it yields CASSQARRDEQFF. This chain links TRBV14 with TRBJ2-1, with D perhaps TRBD2 (6 bases). The CDR3 is made up of 13 amino acids. From germline, CDR1 is SGHDN and CDR2 FVKESK. With 1 base removed from V and 8 bases from J, the gap between germline ends came to 9 bases.

The rearrangement uses TRBV2 and TRBJ1-1; D remains ambiguous. V was clipped by 2 bases and J by 0 bases, with 7 bases between them. This CDR3 contains 14 residues. Germline assignment: CDR1 SNHLY and CDR2 FYNNEI. The CDR3 bases are TGTGCCAGCAGTGAAATAGGGATGAACACTGAAGCTTTCTTT. As protein: CASSEIGMNTEAFF.

This chain joins TRBV19 and TRBJ1-1; maybe TRBD1 (6 bases). Germline assignment: CDR1 LNHDA and CDR2 SQIVND (reference sequence). V gave up 3 bases and J gave up 6 bases, with 11 bases separating them. The CDR3 spans 13 residues. CDR3 nucleotides: TGTGCCAGTAGTATGGGGGGCATGGCTGAAGCTTTCTTT. Translating gives CASSMGGMAEAFF.

The genes are TRBV9 and TRBJ2-1; 9 bases agree with TRBD2. The CDR3 length is 15 residues. The germline gives CDR1 SGDLS, CDR2 YYNGEE. V gave up 1 base and J gave up 4 bases; unmatched junction bases: 3. The CDR3 DNA sequence: TGTGCCAGCAGCGTAAGCGGGAGGTTGTACAATGAGCAGTTCTTC. This codes for CASSVSGRLYNEQFF.

This rearrangement joins TRBV5-1 to TRBJ1-1, with 8 positions matching TRBD1. Germline CDR1 reads SGHRS; CDR2 reads YFSETQ. The CDR3 is 15 residues long. V shed 2 bases, J shed 0 bases, and the junction held 3 bases outside the gene matches. As DNA, the CDR3 is TGCGCCAGCAGCTTTACGACAGGGGTGAACACTGAAGCTTTCTTT. It encodes CASSFTTGVNTEAFF.